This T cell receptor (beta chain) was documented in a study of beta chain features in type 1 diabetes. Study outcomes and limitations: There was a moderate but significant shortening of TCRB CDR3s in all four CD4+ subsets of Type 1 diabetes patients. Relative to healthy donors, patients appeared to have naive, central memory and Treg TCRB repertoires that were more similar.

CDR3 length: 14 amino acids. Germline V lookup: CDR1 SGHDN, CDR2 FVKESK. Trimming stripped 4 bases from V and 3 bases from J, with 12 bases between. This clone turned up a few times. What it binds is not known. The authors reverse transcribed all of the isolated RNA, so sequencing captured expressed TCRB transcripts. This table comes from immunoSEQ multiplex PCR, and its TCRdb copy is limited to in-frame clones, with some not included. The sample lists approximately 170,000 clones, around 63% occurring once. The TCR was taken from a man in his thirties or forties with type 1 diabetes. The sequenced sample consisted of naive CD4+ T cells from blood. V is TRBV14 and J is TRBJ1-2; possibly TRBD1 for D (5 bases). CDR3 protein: CASSRYSTDYGYTF. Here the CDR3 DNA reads TGTGCCAGCAGCCGTTACTCGACAGACTATGGCTACACCTTC. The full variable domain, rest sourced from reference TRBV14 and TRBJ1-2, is EAGVTQFPSHSVIEKGQTVTLRCDPISGHDNLYWYRRVMGKEIKFLLHFVKESKQDESGMPNNRFLAERTGGTYSTLKVQPAELEDSGVYFCASSRYSTDYGYTFGSGTRLTVV.